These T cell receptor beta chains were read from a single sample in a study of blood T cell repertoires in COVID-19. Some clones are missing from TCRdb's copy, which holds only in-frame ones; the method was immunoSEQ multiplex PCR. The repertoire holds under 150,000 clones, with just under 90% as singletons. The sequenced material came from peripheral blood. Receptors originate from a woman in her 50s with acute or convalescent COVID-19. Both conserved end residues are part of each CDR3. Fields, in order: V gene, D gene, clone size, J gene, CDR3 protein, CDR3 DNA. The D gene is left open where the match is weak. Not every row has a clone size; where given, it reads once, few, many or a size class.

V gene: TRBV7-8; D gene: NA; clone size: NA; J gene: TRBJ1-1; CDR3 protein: CASSYDTNTEAFF; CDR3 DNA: TGTGCCAGCAGTTACGACACGAACACTGAAGCTTTCTTT
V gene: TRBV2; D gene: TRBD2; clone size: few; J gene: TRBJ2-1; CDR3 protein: CASSEAIGTKSEFF; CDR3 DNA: TGTGCCAGCAGTGAAGCGATTGGGACTAAATCTGAGTTCTTC
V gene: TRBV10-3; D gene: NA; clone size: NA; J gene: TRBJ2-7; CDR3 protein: CAISPREWYEQYF; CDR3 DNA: TGTGCCATCAGCCCCAGGGAATGGTACGAGCAGTACTTC
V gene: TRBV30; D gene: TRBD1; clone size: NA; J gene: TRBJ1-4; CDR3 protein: CAWSLTGGRGEKLFF; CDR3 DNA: TGTGCCTGGAGTCTCACAGGGGGAAGGGGTGAAAAACTGTTTTTT
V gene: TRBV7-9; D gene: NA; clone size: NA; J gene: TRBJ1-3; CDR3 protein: CASSLESGAGNTIYF; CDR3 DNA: TGTGCCAGCAGCTTAGAGTCAGGGGCTGGAAACACCATATATTTT
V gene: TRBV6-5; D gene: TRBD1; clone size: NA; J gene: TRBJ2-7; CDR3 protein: CASSKPWTGEQYF; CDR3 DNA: TGTGCCAGCAGTAAACCCTGGACAGGAGAGCAGTACTTC
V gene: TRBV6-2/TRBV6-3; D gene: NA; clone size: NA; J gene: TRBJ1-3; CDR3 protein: CASSMDSSGNTIYF; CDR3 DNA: TGTGCCAGCAGCATGGACAGCTCTGGAAACACCATATATTTT
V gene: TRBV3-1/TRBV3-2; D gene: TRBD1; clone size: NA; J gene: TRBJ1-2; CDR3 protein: CASSQEGQGARGYTF; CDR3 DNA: TGTGCCAGCAGTCAAGAGGGACAGGGGGCCCGTGGCTACACCTTC
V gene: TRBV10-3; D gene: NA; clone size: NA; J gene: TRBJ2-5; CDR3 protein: CAISPSQQETQYF; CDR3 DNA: TGTGCCATCAGTCCGTCTCAGCAAGAGACCCAGTACTTC
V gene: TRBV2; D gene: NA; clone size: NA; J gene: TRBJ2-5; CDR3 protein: CASRRGYQETQYF; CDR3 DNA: TGTGCCAGCAGGAGGGGGTACCAAGAGACCCAGTACTTC
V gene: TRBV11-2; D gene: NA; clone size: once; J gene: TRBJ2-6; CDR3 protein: CASSMSPSGANVLTF; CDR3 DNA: TGTGCCAGCAGTATGTCCCCCTCTGGGGCCAACGTCCTGACTTTC
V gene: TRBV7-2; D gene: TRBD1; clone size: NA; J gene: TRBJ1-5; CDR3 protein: CASSSGTGGINQPQHF; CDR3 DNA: TGTGCCAGCAGTTCCGGGACAGGGGGAATCAATCAGCCCCAGCATTTT
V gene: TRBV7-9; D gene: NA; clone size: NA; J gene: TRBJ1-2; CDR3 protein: CASSPSGAGAMGGYTF; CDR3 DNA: TGTGCCAGCAGCCCCTCCGGGGCGGGAGCCATGGGAGGCTACACCTTC
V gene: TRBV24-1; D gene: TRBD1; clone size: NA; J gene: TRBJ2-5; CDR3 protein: CATSDSGQGAGETQYF; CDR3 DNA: TGTGCCACCAGTGATTCAGGACAGGGGGCGGGAGAGACCCAGTACTTC
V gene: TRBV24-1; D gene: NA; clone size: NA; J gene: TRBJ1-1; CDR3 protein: CATSRTANTEAFF; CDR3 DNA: TGTGCCACCAGTCGGACAGCTAACACTGAAGCTTTCTTT
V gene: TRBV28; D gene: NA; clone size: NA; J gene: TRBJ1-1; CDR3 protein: CASSLGGIGGAKAFF; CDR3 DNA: TGTGCCAGCAGTTTGGGGGGGATCGGCGGTGCTAAGGCTTTCTTT
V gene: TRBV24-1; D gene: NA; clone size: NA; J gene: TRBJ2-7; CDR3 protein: CATSDSGASSSYEQYF; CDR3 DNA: TGTGCCACCAGTGATAGTGGAGCTTCCAGCTCCTACGAGCAGTACTTC
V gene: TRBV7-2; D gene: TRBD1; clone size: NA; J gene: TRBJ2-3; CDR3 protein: CASSRRTGQADTQYF; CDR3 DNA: TGTGCCAGCAGCCGCCGGACAGGGCAAGCAGATACGCAGTATTTT
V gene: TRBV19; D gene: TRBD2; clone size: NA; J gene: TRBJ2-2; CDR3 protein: CASSMAGVNAGELFF; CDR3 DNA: TGTGCCAGTAGTATGGCGGGGGTGAATGCCGGGGAGCTGTTTTTT
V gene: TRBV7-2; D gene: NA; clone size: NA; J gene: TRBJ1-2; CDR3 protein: CASSFSGGGYGYTF; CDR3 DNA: TGTGCCAGCAGCTTTAGTGGGGGGGGCTATGGCTACACCTTC
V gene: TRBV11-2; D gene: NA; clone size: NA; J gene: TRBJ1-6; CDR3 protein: CASSLDRSPLHF; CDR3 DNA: TGTGCCAGCAGCTTAGATCGTTCACCCCTCCACTTT
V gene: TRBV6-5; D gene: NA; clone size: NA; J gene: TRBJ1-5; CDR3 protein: CASSYSQGSNQPQHF; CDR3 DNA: TGTGCCAGCAGTTACTCCCAGGGGTCCAATCAGCCCCAGCATTTT
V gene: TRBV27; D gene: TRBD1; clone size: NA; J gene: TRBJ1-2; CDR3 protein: CASYSLIQGAYGYTF; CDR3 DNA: TGTGCCAGTTACTCGCTAATCCAGGGGGCGTATGGCTACACCTTC
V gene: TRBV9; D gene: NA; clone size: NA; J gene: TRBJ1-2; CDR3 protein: CASSVAQAYGYTF; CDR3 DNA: TGTGCCAGCAGCGTAGCGCAGGCCTATGGCTACACCTTC
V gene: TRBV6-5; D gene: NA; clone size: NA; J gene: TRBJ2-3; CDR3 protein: CASRSTAKGTDTQYF; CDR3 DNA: TGTGCCAGCAGATCGACGGCTAAGGGGACAGATACGCAGTATTTT
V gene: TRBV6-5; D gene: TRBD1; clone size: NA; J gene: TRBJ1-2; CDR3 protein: CAIRIMTGFDYGYTF; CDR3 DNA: TGTGCCATCCGGATTATGACAGGGTTCGACTATGGCTACACCTTC
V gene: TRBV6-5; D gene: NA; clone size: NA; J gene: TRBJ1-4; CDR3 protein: CASSYGGEKLFF; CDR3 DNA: TGTGCCAGCAGTTACGGAGGTGAAAAACTGTTTTTT
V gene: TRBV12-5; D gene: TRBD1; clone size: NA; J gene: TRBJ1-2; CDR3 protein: CASGLDADRASYTF; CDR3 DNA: TGTGCTAGTGGTTTGGACGCGGACAGGGCAAGCTACACCTTC
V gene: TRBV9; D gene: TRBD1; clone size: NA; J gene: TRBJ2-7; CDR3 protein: CASSVGDRGQGEQYF; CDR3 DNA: TGTGCCAGCAGCGTAGGGGACAGGGGACAGGGCGAGCAGTACTTC
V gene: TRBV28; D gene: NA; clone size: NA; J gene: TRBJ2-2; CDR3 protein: CASSLLGGGELFF; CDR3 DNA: TGTGCCAGCAGTTTATTAGGGGGCGGGGAGCTGTTTTTT
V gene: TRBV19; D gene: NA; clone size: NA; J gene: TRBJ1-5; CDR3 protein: CASSIGGQGPNQPQHF; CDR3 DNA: TGTGCCAGTAGTATAGGCGGGCAGGGGCCCAATCAGCCCCAGCATTTT
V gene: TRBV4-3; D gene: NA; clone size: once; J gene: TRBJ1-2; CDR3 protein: CASSQDLEGNGYTF; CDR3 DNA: TGCGCCAGCAGCCAAGATCTCGAGGGTAATGGCTACACCTTC
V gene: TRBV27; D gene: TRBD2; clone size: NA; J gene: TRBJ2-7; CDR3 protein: CASSFTSGEYEQYF; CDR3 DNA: TGTGCCAGCAGTTTTACTAGCGGGGAGTACGAGCAGTACTTC
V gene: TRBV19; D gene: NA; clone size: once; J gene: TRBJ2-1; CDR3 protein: CASSIDLGARWFF; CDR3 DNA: TGTGCCAGTAGTATAGATCTGGGGGCTAGATGGTTCTTC
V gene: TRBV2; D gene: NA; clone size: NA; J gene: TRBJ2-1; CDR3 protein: CASSGQVGYNEQFF; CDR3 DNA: TGTGCCAGCAGTGGGCAAGTTGGTTACAATGAGCAGTTCTTC
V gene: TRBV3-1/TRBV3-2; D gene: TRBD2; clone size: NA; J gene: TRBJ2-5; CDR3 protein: CASSPTSGGYQETQYF; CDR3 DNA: TGTGCCAGCAGCCCTACAAGCGGGGGGTACCAAGAGACCCAGTACTTC
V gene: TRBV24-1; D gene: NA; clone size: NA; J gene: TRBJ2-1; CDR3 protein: CATSDGRGQFF; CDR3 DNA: TGTGCCACCAGTGACGGGAGAGGGCAGTTCTTC
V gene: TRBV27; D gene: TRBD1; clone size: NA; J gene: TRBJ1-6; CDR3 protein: CASSRSLPRQGSSYNSPLHF; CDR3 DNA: TGTGCCAGCAGTAGGAGTCTTCCTCGACAGGGAAGCTCCTATAATTCACCCCTCCACTTT
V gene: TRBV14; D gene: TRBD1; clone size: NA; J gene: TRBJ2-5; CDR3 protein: CASSRQGLKTQYF; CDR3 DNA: TGTGCCAGCAGCCGACAGGGTCTAAAGACCCAGTACTTC
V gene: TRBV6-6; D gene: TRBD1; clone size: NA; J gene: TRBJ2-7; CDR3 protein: CASSTPGGEYEQYF; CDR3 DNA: TGTGCCAGCAGTACCCCAGGGGGCGAGTACGAGCAGTACTTC
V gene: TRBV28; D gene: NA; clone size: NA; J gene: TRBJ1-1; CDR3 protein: CASRGALFEAFF; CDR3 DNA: TGTGCCAGCCGGGGGGCCCTATTTGAAGCTTTCTTT
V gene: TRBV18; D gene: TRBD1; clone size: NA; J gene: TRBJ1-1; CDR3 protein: CASSPPTGALNTEAFF; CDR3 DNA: TGTGCCAGCTCACCACCAACAGGGGCCCTGAACACTGAAGCTTTCTTT
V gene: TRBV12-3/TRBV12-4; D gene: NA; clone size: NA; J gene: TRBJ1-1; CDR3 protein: CASSLLRETEAFF; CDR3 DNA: TGTGCCAGCAGTTTATTACGAGAAACTGAAGCTTTCTTT
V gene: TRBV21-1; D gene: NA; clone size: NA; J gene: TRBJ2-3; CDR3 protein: CASCLDPGLAGVLENTQYF; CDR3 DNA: TGTGCCAGCTGCCTAGATCCGGGACTAGCGGGAGTTTTGGAGAATACGCAGTATTTT
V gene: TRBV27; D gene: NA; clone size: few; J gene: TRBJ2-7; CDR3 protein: CASSLFRAEEQYF; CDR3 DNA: TGTGCCAGCAGTTTATTCAGGGCGGAGGAGCAGTACTTC
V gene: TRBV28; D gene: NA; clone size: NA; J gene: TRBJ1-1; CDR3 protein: CASSPSSGAMNTEAFF; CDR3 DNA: TGTGCCAGCAGTCCATCATCAGGGGCGATGAACACTGAAGCTTTCTTT
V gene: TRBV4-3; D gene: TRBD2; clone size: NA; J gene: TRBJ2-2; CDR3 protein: CASSQERTSGSVGTGELFF; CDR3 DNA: TGCGCCAGCAGCCAAGAAAGGACTAGCGGGAGTGTGGGGACCGGGGAGCTGTTTTTT
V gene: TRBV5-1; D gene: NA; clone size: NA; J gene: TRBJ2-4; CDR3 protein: CASSLGAEKNIQYF; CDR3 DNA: TGCGCCAGCAGCTTGGGGGCAGAGAAAAACATTCAGTACTTC
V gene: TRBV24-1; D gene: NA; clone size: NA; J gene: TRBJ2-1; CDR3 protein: CATSDLTDQGEQFF; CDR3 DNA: TGTGCCACCAGTGATTTGACGGACCAGGGTGAGCAGTTCTTC
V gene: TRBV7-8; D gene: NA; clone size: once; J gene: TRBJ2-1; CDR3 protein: CASSPFYLNNEQFF; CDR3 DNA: TGTGCCAGCAGCCCTTTTTACTTGAACAATGAGCAGTTCTTC
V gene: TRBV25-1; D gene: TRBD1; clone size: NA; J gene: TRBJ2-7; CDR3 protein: CASREELQTGDTHEQYF; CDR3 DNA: TGTGCCAGCAGGGAGGAACTCCAGACAGGGGACACGCACGAGCAGTACTTC
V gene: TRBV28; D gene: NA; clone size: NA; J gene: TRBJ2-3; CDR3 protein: CATFGDTQYF; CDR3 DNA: TGTGCCACCTTCGGAGATACGCAGTATTTT
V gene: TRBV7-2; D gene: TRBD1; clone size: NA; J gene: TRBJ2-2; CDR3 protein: CASSYGQAAASRLFF; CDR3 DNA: TGTGCCAGCAGCTACGGACAGGCTGCGGCGTCACGGCTGTTTTTT
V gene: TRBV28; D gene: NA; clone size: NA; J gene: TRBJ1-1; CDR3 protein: CASSFDGGMNTEAFF; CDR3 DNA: TGTGCCAGCAGTTTCGATGGGGGGATGAACACTGAAGCTTTCTTT
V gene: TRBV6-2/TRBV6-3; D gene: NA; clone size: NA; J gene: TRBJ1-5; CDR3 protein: CASSFTLDRSNQPQHF; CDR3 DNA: TGTGCCAGCAGTTTTACCCTGGACAGATCCAATCAGCCCCAGCATTTT
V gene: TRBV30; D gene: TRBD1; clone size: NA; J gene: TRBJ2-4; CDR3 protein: CAWSAGTGDDIQYF; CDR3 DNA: TGTGCCTGGAGTGCCGGGACAGGGGACGACATTCAGTACTTC
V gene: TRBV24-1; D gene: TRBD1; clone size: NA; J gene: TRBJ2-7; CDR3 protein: CATSDYRDRGDYEQYF; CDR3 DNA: TGTGCCACCAGTGATTACAGAGACAGGGGGGACTACGAGCAGTACTTC
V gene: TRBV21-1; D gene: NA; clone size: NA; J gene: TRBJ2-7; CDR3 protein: CASNHLLGGISGCEQYF; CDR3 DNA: TGTGCCAGCAACCATCTTTTGGGGGGGATATCAGGGTGCGAGCAGTACTTC